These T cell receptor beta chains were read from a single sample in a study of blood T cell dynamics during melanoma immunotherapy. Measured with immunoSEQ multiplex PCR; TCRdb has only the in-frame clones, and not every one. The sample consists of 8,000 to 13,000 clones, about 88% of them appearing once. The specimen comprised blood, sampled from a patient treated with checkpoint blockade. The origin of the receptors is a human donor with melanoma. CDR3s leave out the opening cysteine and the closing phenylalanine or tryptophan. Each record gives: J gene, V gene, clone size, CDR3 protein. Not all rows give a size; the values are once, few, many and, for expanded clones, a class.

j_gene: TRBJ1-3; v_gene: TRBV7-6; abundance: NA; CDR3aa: ASSKAGIAGNTIY
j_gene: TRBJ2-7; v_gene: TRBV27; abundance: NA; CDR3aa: ASSQPGLPPYEQY
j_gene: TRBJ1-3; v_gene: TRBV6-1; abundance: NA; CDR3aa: ASSEEGWVPGNTIY
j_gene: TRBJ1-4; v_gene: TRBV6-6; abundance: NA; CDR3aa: ASREGGTNEKLF
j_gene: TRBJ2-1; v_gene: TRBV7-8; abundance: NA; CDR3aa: ASSLAPHPGSPDEQF
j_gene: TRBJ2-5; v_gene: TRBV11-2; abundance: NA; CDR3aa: ASSLVGLAGELGETQY
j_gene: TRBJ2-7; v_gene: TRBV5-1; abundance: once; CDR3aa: ASSLEDRGLYEQY
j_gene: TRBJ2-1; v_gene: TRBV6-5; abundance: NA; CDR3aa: ASTFAREQF
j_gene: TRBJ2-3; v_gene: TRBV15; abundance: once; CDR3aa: ATSLGLALVDTQY
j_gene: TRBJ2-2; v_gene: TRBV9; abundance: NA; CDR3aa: ASSVDPAGGLTGELF
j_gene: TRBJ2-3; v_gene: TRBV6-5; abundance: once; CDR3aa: ASSYGAGRADTQY
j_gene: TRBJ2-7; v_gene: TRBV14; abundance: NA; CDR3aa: ASSQETGGVSEQY
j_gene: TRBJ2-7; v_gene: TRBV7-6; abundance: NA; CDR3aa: ASSLVVQDEQY
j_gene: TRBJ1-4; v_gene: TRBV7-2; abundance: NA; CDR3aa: ASSLEWGDEKLF
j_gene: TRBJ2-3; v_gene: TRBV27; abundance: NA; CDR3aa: ASAGTHTDTQY
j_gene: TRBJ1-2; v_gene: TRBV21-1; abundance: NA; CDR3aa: ASTSRCGGYT
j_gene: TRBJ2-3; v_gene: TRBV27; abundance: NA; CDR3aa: ASSLWPGKQDTQY
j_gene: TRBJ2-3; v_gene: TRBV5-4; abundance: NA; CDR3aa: ASSPRRGAGGTDTQY
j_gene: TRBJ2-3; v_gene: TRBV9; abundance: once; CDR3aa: ASSVAMSPDTQY
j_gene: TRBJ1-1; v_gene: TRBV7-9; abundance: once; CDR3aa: ASRLDRVAVAAEAF
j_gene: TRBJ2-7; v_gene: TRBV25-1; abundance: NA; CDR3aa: ASSDPGPTYEQY
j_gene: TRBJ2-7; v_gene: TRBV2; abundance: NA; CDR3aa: ASSEIRYEQY
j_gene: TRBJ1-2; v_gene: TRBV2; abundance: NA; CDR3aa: ASPRLEPERPYGYT
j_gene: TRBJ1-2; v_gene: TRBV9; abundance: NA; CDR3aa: ASSASGYNYGYT
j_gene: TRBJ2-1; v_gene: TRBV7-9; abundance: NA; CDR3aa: ASSLVGQGPNEQF
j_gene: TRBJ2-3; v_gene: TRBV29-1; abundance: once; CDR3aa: SAVGLAELTDTQY
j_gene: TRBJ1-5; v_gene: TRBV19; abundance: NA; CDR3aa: ASTAFNQPQH
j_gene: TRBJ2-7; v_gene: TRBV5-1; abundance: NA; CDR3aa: ASSLSGTEGHEQY
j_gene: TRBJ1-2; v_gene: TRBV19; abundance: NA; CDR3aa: ASSIGQYGYT
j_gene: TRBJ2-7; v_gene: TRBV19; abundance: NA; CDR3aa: ASSIPGEEGYEQY
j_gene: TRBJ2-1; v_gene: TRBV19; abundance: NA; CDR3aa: ASSKSSGQSFSYNEQF
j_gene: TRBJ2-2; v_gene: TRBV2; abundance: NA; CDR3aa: ASSENRPTGELF
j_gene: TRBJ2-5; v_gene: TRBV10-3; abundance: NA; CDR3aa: AISEGAGNIGETQY
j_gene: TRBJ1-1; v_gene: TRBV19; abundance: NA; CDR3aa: ASSWTGGAEAF
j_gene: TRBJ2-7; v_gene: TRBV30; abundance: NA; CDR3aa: AWSTTTYEQY
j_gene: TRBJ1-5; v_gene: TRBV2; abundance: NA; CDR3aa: ASSEARAGGNQPQH
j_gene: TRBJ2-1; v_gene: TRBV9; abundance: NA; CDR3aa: ASSVEELAGYNEQF
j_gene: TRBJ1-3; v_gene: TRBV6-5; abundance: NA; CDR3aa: ASSYLGSSGNTIY
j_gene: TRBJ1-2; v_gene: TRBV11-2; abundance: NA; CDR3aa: ASSLGSRNYGYT
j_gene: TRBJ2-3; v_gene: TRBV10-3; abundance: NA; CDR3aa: AIGGLGSTDTQY
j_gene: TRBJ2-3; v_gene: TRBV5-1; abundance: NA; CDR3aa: ASSLGEGPSTDTQY
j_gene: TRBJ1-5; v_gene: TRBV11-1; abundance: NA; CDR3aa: ASSQDGNQPQH
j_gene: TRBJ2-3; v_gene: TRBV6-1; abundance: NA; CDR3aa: ASRPIGDTQY
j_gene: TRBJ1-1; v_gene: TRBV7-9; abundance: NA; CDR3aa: ASSPGTGGGSEAF
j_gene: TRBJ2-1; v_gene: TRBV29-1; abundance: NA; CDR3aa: SVFSLAGVGSYNEQF
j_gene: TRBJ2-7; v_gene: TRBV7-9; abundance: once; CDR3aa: ASSDYRGYEQY
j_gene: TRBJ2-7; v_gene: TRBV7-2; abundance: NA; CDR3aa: ASSLLAGGDYEQY
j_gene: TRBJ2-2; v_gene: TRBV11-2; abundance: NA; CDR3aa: AQGTGELF
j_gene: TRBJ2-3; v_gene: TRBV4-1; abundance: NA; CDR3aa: ASSQDFGDTQY
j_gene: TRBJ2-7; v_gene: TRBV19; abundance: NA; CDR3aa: ASSIGTPREQY
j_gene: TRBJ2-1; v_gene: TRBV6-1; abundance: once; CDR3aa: ASSGDRNNEQF
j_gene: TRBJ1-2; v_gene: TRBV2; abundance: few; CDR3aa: ASTRGGNYGYT
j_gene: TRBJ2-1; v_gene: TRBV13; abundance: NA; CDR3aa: ASSSYRGDNEQF
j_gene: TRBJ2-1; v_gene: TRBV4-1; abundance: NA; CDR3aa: ASSQDKTPYNEQF
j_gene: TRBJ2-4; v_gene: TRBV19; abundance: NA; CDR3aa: ASSMGDFHY
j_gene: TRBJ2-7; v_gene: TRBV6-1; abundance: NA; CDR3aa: ASRKDSYEQY
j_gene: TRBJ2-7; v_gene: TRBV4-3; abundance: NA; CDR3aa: ASSQDGGLAGEQY
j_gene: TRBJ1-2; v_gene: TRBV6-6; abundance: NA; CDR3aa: ASSPGQGASGYT
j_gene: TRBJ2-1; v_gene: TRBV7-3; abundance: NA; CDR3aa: ASSLWAYNEQF
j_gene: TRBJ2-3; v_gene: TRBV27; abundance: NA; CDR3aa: ASSSGPGLATTDTQY